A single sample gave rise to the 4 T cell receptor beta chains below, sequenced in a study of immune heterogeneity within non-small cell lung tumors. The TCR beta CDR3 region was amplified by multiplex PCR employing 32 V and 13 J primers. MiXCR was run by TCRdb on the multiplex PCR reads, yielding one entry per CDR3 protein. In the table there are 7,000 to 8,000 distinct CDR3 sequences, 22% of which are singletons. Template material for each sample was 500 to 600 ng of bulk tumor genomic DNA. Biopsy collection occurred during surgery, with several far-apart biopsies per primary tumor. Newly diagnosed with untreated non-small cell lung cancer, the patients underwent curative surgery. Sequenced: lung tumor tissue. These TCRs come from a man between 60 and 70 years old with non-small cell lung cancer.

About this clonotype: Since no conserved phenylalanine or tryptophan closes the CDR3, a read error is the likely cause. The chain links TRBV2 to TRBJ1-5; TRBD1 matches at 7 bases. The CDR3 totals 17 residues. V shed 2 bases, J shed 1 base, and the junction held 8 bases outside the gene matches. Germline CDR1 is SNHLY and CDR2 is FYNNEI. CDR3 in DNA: TGTGCCAGCAGTGAACAGGGACAGTCCTCGAGCAATCAGCCCCAGCATCTT. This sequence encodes CASSEQGQSSSNQPQHL.

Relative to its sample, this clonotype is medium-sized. This CDR3 reads CASRRTSGKAYNEQFF. For the CDR3, the DNA is TGTGCCAGCAGAAGGACTAGCGGGAAGGCCTACAATGAGCAGTTCTTC. V usage is TRBV2 and J usage is TRBJ2-1; 12 bases match TRBD2. CDR1 and CDR2 (germline): SNHLY, FYNNEI. The CDR3 spans 16 residues. V shed 6 bases and J 2 bases; nucleotides not matched to a gene: 5.

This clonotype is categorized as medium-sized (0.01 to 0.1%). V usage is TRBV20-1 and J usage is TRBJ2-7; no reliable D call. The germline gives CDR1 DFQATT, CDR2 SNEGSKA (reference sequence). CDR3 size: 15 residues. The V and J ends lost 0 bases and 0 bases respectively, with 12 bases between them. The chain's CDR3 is CSARDQSKGSYEQYF. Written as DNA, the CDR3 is TGCAGTGCTAGAGACCAATCGAAGGGCTCCTACGAGCAGTACTTC.

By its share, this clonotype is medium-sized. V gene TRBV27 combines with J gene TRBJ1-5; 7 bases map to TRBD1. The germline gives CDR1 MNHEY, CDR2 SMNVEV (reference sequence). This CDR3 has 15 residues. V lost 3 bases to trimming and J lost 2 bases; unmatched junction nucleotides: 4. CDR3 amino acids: CASSFSRGGNQPQHF. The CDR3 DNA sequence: TGTGCCAGCAGTTTTTCCAGGGGGGGCAATCAGCCCCAGCATTTT.